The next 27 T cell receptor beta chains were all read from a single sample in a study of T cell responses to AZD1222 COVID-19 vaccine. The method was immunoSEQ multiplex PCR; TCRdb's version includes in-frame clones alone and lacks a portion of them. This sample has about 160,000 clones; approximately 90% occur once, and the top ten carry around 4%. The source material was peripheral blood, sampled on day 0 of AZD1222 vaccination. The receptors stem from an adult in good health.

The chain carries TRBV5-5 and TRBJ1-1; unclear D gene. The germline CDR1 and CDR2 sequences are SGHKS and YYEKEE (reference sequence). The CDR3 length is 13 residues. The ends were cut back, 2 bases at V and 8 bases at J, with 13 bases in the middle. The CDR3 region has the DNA TGTGCCAGCAGCTTTCTGTTTTGGACGGAAGCTTTCTTT. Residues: CASSFLFWTEAFF.

The CDR3 nucleotides read TGTGCCAGCAGTTACGCTGGTGAAAATAATTCACCCCTCCACTTT. Translating gives CASSYAGENNSPLHF. The genes are TRBV6-5 and TRBJ1-6; D is uncertain. V lost 2 bases, J lost 5 bases, and 10 bases lay in between. CDR1 and CDR2 (germline): MNHEY, SVGAGI. The CDR3 has 15 residues.

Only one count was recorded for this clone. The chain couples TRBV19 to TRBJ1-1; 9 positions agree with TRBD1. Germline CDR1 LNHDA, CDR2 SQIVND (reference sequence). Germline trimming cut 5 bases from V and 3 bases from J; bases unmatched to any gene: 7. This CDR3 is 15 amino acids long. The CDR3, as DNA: TGTGCCAGTAGTGTACAGGGGGCGCGGGACACTGAAGCTTTCTTT. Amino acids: CASSVQGARDTEAFF.

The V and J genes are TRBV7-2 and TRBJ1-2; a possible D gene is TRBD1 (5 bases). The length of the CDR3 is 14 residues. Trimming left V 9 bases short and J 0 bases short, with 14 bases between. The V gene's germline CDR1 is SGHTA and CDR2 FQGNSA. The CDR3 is CASTPGGTNYGYTF. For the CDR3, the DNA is TGTGCCAGTACCCCGGGGGGAACTAACTATGGCTACACCTTC.

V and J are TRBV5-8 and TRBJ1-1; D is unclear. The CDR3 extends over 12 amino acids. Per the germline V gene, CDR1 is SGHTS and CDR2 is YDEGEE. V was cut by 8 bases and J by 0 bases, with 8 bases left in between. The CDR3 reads CARPDLNTEAFF. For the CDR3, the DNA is TGTGCCAGACCGGACCTGAACACTGAAGCTTTCTTT. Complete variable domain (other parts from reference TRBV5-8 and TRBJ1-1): EAGVTQSPTHLIKTRGQQATLRCSPISGHTSVYWYQQALGLGLQFLLWYDEGEERNRGNFPPRFSGRQFPNYSSELNVNALELEDSALYLCARPDLNTEAFFGQGTRLTVV.

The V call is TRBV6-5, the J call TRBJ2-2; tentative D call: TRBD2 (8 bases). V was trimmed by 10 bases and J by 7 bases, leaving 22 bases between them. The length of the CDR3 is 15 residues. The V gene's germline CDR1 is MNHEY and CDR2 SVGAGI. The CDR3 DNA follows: TGTGCCACCATCCCTCGGGAGGGGGCGGACGGGGAGCTGTTTTTT. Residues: CATIPREGADGELFF.

The DNA for the CDR3 is TGTGCCAGCAGTTACCCCCGGGGGCCTGACAATGAGCAGTTCTTC. Amino acid sequence: CASSYPRGPDNEQFF. The V call is TRBV6-5, the J call TRBJ2-1; D may correspond to TRBD1 or TRBD2 (6 bases each). The V and J ends lost 2 bases and 5 bases respectively, with 13 bases between them. The V gene's germline CDR1 is MNHEY and CDR2 SVGAGI. This CDR3 region has 15 residues.

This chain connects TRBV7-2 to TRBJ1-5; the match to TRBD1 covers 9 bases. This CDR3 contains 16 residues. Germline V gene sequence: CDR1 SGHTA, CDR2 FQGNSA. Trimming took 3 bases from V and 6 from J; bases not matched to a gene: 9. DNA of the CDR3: TGTGCCAGCAGCTTCCTGGACAGGGGAGGCTCTCAGCCCCAGCATTTT. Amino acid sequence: CASSFLDRGGSQPQHF.

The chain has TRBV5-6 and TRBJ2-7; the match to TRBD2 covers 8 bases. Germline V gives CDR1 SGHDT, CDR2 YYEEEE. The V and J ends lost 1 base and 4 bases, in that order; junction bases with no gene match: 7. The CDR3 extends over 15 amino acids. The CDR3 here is CASSLKTSGEYEQYF. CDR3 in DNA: TGTGCCAGCAGCTTGAAAACTAGCGGAGAGTACGAGCAGTACTTC.

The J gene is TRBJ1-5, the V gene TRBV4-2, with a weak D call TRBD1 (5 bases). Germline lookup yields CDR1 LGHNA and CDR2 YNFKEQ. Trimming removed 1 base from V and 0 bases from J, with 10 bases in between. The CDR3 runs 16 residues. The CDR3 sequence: CASSQASGGSNQPQHF. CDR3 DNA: TGTGCCAGCAGCCAAGCGTCGGGGGGTAGCAATCAGCCCCAGCATTTT.

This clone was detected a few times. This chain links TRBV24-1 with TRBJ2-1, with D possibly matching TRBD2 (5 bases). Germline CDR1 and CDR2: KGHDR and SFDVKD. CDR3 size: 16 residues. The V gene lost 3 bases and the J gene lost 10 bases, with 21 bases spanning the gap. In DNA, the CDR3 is TGTGCCACCAGTGATCTCAGCCTAGCCGACCGCGGGGAGCAGTTCTTC. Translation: CATSDLSLADRGEQFF.

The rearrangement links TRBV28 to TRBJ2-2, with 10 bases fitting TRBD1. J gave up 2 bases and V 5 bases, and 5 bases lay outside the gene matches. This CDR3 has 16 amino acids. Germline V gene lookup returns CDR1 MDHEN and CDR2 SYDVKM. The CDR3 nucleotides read TGTGCCAGCAGTCCATGGGACAGGGGAAACACCGGGGAGCTGTTTTTT. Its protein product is CASSPWDRGNTGELFF.

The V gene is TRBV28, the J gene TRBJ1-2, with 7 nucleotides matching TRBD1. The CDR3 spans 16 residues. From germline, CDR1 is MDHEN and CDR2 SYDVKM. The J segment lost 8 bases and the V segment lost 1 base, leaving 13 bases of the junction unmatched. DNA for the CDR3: TGTGCCAGCAGTTTATCTCAGACAGGGACCGGGGGAGGCTACACCTTC. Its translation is CASSLSQTGTGGGYTF.

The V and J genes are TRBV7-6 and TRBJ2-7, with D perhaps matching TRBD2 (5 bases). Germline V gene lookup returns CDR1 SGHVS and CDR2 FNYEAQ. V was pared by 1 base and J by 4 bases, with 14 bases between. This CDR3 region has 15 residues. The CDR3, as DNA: TGTGCCAGCAGCTTAGGGCGGGCATTTGCTTACGAGCAGTACTTC. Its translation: CASSLGRAFAYEQYF.

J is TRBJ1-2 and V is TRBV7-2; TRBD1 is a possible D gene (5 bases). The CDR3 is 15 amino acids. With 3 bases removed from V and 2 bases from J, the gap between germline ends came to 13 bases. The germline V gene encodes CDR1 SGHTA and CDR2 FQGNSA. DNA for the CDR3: TGTGCCAGCAGCTTTTTCAGGGAGACAAACTATGGCTACACCTTC. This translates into CASSFFRETNYGYTF.

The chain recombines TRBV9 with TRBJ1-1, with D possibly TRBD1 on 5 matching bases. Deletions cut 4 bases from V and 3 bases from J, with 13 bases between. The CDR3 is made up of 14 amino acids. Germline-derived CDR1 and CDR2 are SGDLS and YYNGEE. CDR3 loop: CASSPRQGHTEAFF. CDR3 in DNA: TGTGCCAGCAGCCCACGTCAGGGTCACACTGAAGCTTTCTTT.

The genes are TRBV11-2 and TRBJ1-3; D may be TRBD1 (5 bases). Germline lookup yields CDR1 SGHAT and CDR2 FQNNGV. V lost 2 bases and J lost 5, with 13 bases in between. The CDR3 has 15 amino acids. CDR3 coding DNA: TGTGCCAGCAGCTTAATTCTGGGGCCCCGAAACACCATATATTTT. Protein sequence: CASSLILGPRNTIYF.

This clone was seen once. The CDR3 region has the DNA TGTGCCAGCAGCCTTAGAGGCGCGGGAGGGCCAAACAATGAGCAGTTCTTC. This sequence encodes CASSLRGAGGPNNEQFF. This sequence joins TRBV11-3 and TRBJ2-1; 9 nucleotides agree with TRBD2. With 5 bases clipped from V and 5 bases from J, the junction kept 13 bases outside the gene matches. CDR3 size: 17 residues. CDR1 is SGHNT and CDR2 is YENEEA in the germline V gene. Supplemented by reference TRBV11-3 and TRBJ2-1, the full variable domain reads EAGVVQSPRYKIIEKKQPVAFWCNPISGHNTLYWYLQNLGQGPELLIRYENEEAVDDSQLPKDRFSAERLKGVDSTLKIQPAELGDSAVYLCASSLRGAGGPNNEQFFGPGTRLTVL.

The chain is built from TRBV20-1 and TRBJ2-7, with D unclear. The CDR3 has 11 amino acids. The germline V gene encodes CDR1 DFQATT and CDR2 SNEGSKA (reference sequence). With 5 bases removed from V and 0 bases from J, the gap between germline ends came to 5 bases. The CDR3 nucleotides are TGCAGTGCTGAGAGCTCCTACGAGCAGTACTTC. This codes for CSAESSYEQYF.

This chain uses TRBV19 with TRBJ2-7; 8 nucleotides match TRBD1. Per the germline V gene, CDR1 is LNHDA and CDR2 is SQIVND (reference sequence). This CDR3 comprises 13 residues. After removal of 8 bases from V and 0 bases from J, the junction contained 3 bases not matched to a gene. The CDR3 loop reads CASRTGSSYEQYF. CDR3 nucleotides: TGTGCCAGTCGGACAGGGAGCTCCTACGAGCAGTACTTC.

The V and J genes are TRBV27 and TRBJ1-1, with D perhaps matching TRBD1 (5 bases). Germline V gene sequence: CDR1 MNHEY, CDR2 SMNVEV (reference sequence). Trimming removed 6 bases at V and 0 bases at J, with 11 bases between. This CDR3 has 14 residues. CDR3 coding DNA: TGTGCCAGCAGCCCAGGGTTGATGAACACTGAAGCTTTCTTT. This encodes CASSPGLMNTEAFF.

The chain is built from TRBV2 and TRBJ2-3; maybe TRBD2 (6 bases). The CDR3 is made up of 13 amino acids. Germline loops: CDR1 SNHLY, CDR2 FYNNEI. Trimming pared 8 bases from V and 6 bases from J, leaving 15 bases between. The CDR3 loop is CASGGTERDTQYF. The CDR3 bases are TGTGCCAGCGGGGGGACGGAAAGGGATACGCAGTATTTT.

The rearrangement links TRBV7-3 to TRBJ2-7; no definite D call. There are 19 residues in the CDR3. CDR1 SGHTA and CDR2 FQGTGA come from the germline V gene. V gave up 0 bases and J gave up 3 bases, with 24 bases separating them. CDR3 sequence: CASSLTRATSNIIFYEQYF. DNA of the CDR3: TGTGCCAGCAGCTTAACGCGTGCGACCTCGAATATCATCTTCTACGAGCAGTACTTC. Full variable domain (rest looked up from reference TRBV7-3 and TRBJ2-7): GAGVSQTPSNKVTEKGKYVELRCDPISGHTALYWYRQSLGQGPEFLIYFQGTGAADDSGLPNDRFFAVRPEGSVSTLKIQRTERGDSAVYLCASSLTRATSNIIFYEQYFGPGTRLTVT.

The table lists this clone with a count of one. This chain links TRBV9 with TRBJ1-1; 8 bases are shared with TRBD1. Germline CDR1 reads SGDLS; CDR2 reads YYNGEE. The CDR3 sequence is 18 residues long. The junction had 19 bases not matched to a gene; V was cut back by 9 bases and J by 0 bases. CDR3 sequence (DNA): TGTGCCATCAGGGAGTCGAGGACAGGGCCTCTCATGAACACTGAAGCTTTCTTT. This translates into CAIRESRTGPLMNTEAFF.

CDR3 loop: CASSLGTSKQYF. CDR3 in DNA: TGTGCCAGCAGCTTAGGGACCTCCAAGCAGTACTTC. This rearrangement joins TRBV11-3 to TRBJ2-7; the D is unclear. The V gene's germline CDR1 is SGHNT and CDR2 YENEEA. The V and J ends lost 1 base and 8 bases respectively, with 9 bases between them. This CDR3 spans 12 amino acids.

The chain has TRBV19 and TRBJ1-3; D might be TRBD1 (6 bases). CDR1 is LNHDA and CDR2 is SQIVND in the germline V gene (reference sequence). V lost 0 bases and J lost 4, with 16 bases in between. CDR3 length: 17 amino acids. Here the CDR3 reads CASSIDQWATGGNTIYF. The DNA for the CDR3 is TGTGCCAGTAGTATAGATCAGTGGGCGACAGGAGGAAACACCATATATTTT.

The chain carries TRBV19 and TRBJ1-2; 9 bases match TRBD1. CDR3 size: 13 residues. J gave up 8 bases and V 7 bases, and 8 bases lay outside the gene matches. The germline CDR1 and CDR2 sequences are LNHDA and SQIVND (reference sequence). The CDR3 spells CASTKDRGRGYTF. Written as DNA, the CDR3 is TGTGCCAGTACCAAGGACAGGGGAAGAGGCTACACCTTC. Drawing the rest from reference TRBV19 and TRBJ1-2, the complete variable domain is DGGITQSPKYLFRKEGQNVTLSCEQNLNHDAMYWYRQDPGQGLRLIYYSQIVNDFQKGDIAEGYSVSREKKESFPLTVTSAQKNPTAFYLCASTKDRGRGYTFGSGTRLTVV.